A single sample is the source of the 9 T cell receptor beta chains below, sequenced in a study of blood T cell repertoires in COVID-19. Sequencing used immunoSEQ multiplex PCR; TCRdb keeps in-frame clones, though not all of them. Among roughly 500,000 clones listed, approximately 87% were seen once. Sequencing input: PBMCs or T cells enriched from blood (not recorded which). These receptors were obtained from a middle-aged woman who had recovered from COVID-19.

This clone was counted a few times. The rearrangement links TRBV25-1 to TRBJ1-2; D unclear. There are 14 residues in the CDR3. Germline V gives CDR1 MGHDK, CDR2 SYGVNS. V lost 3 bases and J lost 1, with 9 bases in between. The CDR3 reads CASSDARYNYGYTF. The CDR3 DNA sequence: TGTGCCAGCAGTGACGCCAGGTATAACTATGGCTACACCTTC.

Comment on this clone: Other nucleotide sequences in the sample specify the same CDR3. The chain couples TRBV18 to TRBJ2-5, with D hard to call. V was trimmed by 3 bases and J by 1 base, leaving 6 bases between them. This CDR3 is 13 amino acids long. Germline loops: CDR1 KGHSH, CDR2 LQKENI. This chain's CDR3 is CASSPGPQETQYF. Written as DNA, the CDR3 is TGTGCCAGCTCACCCGGTCCCCAAGAGACCCAGTACTTC. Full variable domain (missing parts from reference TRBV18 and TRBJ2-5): NAGVMQNPRHLVRRRGQEARLRCSPMKGHSHVYWYRQLPEEGLKFMVYLQKENIIDESGMPKERFSAEFPKEGPSILRIQQVVRGDSAAYFCASSPGPQETQYFGPGTRLLVL.

The CDR3 loop reads CASSSGTAPVGSPLHF. DNA for the CDR3: TGTGCCAGCAGCTCCGGGACAGCGCCCGTTGGTTCACCCCTCCACTTT. The chain combines TRBV11-2 with TRBJ1-6; 7 bases align to TRBD1. The CDR3 has 16 amino acids. The junction had 12 bases not matched to a gene; V was cut back by 4 bases and J by 9 bases. The germline V gene has CDR1 SGHAT and CDR2 FQNNGV.

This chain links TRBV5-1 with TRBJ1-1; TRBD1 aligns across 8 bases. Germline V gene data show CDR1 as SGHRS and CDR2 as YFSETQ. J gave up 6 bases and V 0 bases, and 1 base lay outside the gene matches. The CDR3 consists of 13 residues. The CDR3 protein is CASSLETGAEAFF. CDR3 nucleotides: TGCGCCAGCAGCTTGGAGACAGGGGCTGAAGCTTTCTTT.

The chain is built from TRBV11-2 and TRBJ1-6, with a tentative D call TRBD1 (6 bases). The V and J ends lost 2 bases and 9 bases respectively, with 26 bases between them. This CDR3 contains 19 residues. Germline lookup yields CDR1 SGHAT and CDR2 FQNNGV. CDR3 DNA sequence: TGTGCCAGCAGCTTAATCGCGGGGGGCCTCGCCGTCACCGGTTCACCCCTCCACTTT. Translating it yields CASSLIAGGLAVTGSPLHF.

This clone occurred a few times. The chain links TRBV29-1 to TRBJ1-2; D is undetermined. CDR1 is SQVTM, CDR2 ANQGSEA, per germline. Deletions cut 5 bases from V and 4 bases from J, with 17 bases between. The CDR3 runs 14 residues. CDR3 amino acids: CSVLRGAPFYGYTF. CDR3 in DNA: TGCAGCGTTCTTCGGGGAGCCCCTTTCTATGGCTACACCTTC. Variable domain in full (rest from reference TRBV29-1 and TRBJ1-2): SAVISQKPSRDICQRGTSLTIQCQVDSQVTMMFWYRQQPGQSLTLIATANQGSEATYESGFVIDKFPISRPNLTFSTLTVSNMSPEDSSIYLCSVLRGAPFYGYTFGSGTRLTVV.

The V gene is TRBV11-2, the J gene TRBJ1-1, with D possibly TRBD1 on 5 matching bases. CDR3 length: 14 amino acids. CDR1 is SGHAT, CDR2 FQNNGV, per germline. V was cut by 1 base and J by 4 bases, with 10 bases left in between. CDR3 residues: CASSLAGRGTEAFF. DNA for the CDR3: TGTGCCAGCAGCTTAGCAGGGAGGGGCACTGAAGCTTTCTTT. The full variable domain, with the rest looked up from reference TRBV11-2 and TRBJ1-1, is EAGVAQSPRYKIIEKRQSVAFWCNPISGHATLYWYQQILGQGPKLLIQFQNNGVVDDSQLPKDRFSAERLKGVDSTLKIQPAKLEDSAVYLCASSLAGRGTEAFFGQGTRLTVV.

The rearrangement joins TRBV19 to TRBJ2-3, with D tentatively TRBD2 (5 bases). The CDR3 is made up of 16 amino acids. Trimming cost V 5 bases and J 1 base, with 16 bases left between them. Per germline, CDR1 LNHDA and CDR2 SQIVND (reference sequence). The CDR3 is CASSGRALIGTDTQYF. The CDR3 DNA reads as TGTGCCAGTAGTGGGCGGGCCTTAATTGGCACAGATACGCAGTATTTT. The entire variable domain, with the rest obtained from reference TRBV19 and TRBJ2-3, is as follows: DGGITQSPKYLFRKEGQNVTLSCEQNLNHDAMYWYRQDPGQGLRLIYYSQIVNDFQKGDIAEGYSVSREKKESFPLTVTSAQKNPTAFYLCASSGRALIGTDTQYFGPGTRLTVL.

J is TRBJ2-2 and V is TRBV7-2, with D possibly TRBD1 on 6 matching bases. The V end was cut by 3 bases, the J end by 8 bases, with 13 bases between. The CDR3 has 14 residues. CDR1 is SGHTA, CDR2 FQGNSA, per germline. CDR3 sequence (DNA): TGTGCCAGCAGCTTCGGACAGCAAATTGGGGAGCTGTTTTTT. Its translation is CASSFGQQIGELFF.